The T cell receptor beta chain described here comes from a study of T cells expressing NK-cell markers. The CDR3 totals 15 residues. CDR1 is SGDLS, CDR2 YYNGEE, per germline. TCRdb re-analyzed the 5' RACE reads; it lists each CDR3 protein once, without DNA. This sample's table reports fewer than 400,000 distinct CDR3 sequences. General study findings and limits: Whether expanded NKG2C+ T cell clones recognized HCMV stayed uncertain. In about 6 donors, dominant CD3+CD56+NKG2C+ clones formed about 1.0-7.5% of CD8+ cells.

Comment on this clonotype: Antigen specificity is unknown.

Sequencing was performed on blood T cells: a sorted CD56 or NKG2C T cell subset, CD4+ or CD8+ T cells, or bulk PBMC T cells (not recorded which). The receptor comes from a woman in her fifties or sixties in good health. This rearrangement joins TRBV9 to TRBJ2-5. CDR3 region: CASSVGSRAEETQYF. Using reference TRBV9 and TRBJ2-5 for the parts outside the CDR3, the full variable domain is DSGVTQTPKHLITATGQRVTLRCSPRSGDLSVYWYQQSLDQGLQFLIQYYNGEERAKGNILERFSAQQFPDLHSELNLSSLELGDSALYFCASSVGSRAEETQYFGPGTRLLVL.